A single sample is the source of the 2 T cell receptor beta chains below, sequenced in a study of T cell changes during pregnancy in multiple sclerosis. Clones were read by immunoSEQ multiplex PCR, and TCRdb kept only the in-frame ones, dropping some. The sample has more than 45,000 clones, 92% seen once. Sequencing was performed on CD4+ T cells from peripheral blood mononuclear cells, taken after pregnancy. Receptor source: a female donor with multiple sclerosis, enrolled in a pregnancy study.

This chain links TRBV5-5 with TRBJ2-2; 12 bases align to TRBD2. Unmatched junction bases numbered 3, after V lost 2 bases and J lost 1 base. This CDR3 comprises 17 residues. CDR1 and CDR2 (germline): SGHKS, YYEKEE (reference sequence). The DNA of the CDR3 is TGTGCCAGCAGCTTTCTAGCGGGAGGGAGGAACACCGGGGAGCTGTTTTTT. Translating gives CASSFLAGGRNTGELFF.

The V call is TRBV28, the J call TRBJ1-1; the D gene is possibly TRBD1 (6 bases). The CDR3 has 16 amino acids. Trimming removed 1 base at V and 2 bases at J, with 14 bases between. Germline-derived CDR1 and CDR2 are MDHEN and SYDVKM. The CDR3 loop is CASSLSRRQDNTEAFF. CDR3 DNA: TGTGCCAGCAGTTTATCTCGGCGACAGGATAACACTGAAGCTTTCTTT.